The clone carrying this T cell receptor beta chain has only one observation. Its antigen is not identified. These data are taken from a study of follicular helper T cells after annual influenza vaccination. Study-wide background: Some donors were sampled over the 2013-2014, 2014-2015 and 2015-2016 vaccinations.

Profiling relied on immunoSEQ multiplex PCR, and the TCRdb table lists in-frame clones only, not all of them. The repertoire holds about 15,000 clones, with roughly 83% as singletons. Specified time point: 2014-2015 season, 7 days after vaccination. Adults were given seasonal inactivated influenza vaccine, and blood CD4 subsets were sorted before and after vaccination. Non-naive CD4+CXCR5+PD-1+ cTfh were sorted into ICOS+CD38+ and ICOS-CD38- fractions. Study findings and constraints: ICOS-CD38- cTfh most often held earlier Day 7 ICOS+CD38+ clones.

Germline assignment: CDR1 SGHAT and CDR2 FQNNGV. V lost 5 bases, J lost 3 bases, and 13 bases stayed unmatched. The CDR3 totals 16 residues. The specimen comprised CXCR5+ CD38- circulating T follicular helper cells from blood, sampled 7 days after influenza vaccination. Described subset: circulating Tfh, non-naive CD4+CXCR5+PD-1+ (ICOS+CD38+ or ICOS-CD38-). The chain is built from TRBV11-2 and TRBJ2-7; 7 nucleotides match TRBD1. The source is an adult who received the influenza vaccine. CDR3 DNA sequence: TGTGCCAGCAGCATCAACAGGGGAGCCCAGGTCTACGAGCAGTACTTC. The encoded protein is CASSINRGAQVYEQYF. The entire variable domain, with the rest obtained from reference TRBV11-2 and TRBJ2-7, is as follows: EAGVAQSPRYKIIEKRQSVAFWCNPISGHATLYWYQQILGQGPKLLIQFQNNGVVDDSQLPKDRFSAERLKGVDSTLKIQPAKLEDSAVYLCASSINRGAQVYEQYFGPGTRLTVT.